This T cell receptor beta chain was identified in a study of shared clonotypes between healthy human individuals. CD8 cells regarded as naive lacked CD45RO, were positively chosen for CCR7, and omitted terminally differentiated effector memory CD45RA+ cells. Donors comprised only Caucasian adults living in Nashville, Tennessee. When replicate PCRs were run on sorted subsets, they used 200 ng DNA, 30,000 to 35,000 T cell genomes. Data came from immunoSEQ multiplex PCR; TCRdb stores just in-frame clones and leaves some out. This table has about 2 million clones, about 95% appearing once. The TCR comes from a young man in good health. Sequencing was performed on naive CD8+ T cells sorted from blood.

The CDR3 nucleotides read TGCGCCAGCAGCTTGGCCTATGGAGGAGGGGAAGAGACCCAGTACTTC. This codes for CASSLAYGGGEETQYF. This chain connects TRBV5-1 to TRBJ2-5; TRBD2 is a possible D gene (6 bases). V was trimmed by 0 bases and J by 3 bases, leaving 15 bases between them. CDR3 size: 16 residues. The germline gives CDR1 SGHRS, CDR2 YFSETQ.